What follows are 3 T cell receptor beta chains derived from one specimen sequenced in a study of blood T cell repertoires in COVID-19. Some clones are missing from TCRdb's copy, which holds only in-frame ones; the method was immunoSEQ multiplex PCR. The table has about 260,000 clones, about nine tenths seen once; the top ten hold 3.5% to 4.5%. Material: peripheral blood. The receptor set was obtained from a woman aged 40 to 50 with acute or convalescent COVID-19.

This rearrangement joins TRBV4-1 to TRBJ1-1, with D unresolved. CDR3 length: 17 amino acids. V was trimmed by 1 base and J by 1 base, leaving 16 bases between them. Per germline, CDR1 MGHRA and CDR2 YSYEKL. CDR3 amino acids: CASSQVWALARNTEAFF. The CDR3, as DNA: TGCGCCAGCAGCCAAGTTTGGGCGTTGGCAAGGAACACTGAAGCTTTCTTT.

The chain is built from TRBV9 and TRBJ2-3; 7 bases align to TRBD2. Trimming removed 0 bases from V and 1 base from J; junction bases left unmatched: 8. The CDR3 has 17 amino acids. Per the germline V gene, CDR1 is SGDLS and CDR2 is YYNGEE. The CDR3 is CASSVAGASGGTDTQYF. CDR3 nucleotide sequence: TGTGCCAGCAGCGTAGCTGGAGCTAGCGGAGGCACAGATACGCAGTATTTT. The full variable domain, with the rest looked up from reference TRBV9 and TRBJ2-3, is DSGVTQTPKHLITATGQRVTLRCSPRSGDLSVYWYQQSLDQGLQFLIQYYNGEERAKGNILERFSAQQFPDLHSELNLSSLELGDSALYFCASSVAGASGGTDTQYFGPGTRLTVL.

J is TRBJ2-5 and V is TRBV19; 12 bases align to TRBD2. CDR1 and CDR2 from the germline V gene are LNHDA and SQIVND (reference sequence). The ends lost 10 bases at V and 3 bases at J; junction bases unmatched: 6. The CDR3 covers 14 residues. The CDR3 DNA follows: TGTGCCACGAAGACTAGCGGGGGCAAAGAGACCCAGTACTTC. It codes for CATKTSGGKETQYF. Variable domain in full (rest from reference TRBV19 and TRBJ2-5): DGGITQSPKYLFRKEGQNVTLSCEQNLNHDAMYWYRQDPGQGLRLIYYSQIVNDFQKGDIAEGYSVSREKKESFPLTVTSAQKNPTAFYLCATKTSGGKETQYFGPGTRLLVL.